The source of this TCR beta chain is a study of shared clonotypes between healthy human individuals. Germline-derived CDR1 and CDR2 are LNHDA and SQIVND (reference sequence). V lost 5 bases and J lost 0, with 14 bases in between. The CDR3 runs to 15 residues. General study points: Generation probability values for non-shared clonotypes were lower than those for clonotypes shared by all four donors.

The repertoire was sequenced with immunoSEQ multiplex PCR; TCRdb's copy has only in-frame clones and lacks some. The table shows some 660,000 clones, with around 78% occurring only once. A note on this clone: Its antigen is unknown.

The sequenced sample was memory CD4+ T cells sorted from blood. Subset reported: CD45RA-negative fraction. The source of this sequence is a woman in her 30s in good health. The V and J genes are TRBV19 and TRBJ2-7; D call uncertain. CDR3 amino acids: CASSSADPSSYEQYF. The CDR3 bases are TGTGCCAGTAGTTCGGCGGACCCGAGCTCCTACGAGCAGTACTTC.